One sample yielded the 5 T cell receptor beta chains listed below, sequenced in a study of response to subunit inactivated influenza vaccine. TCRdb re-called the RT-PCR reads through MiXCR, storing one row per CDR3 protein. The sample has around 520,000 distinct CDR3 sequences; around 25% are singletons. The sequenced sample was CD4+ T cells sorted from PBMCs, obtained more than 4 days after vaccination. These receptors all come from a man in his fifties or sixties who received an inactivated influenza vaccine.

The rearrangement joins TRBV20-1 to TRBJ2-3; 9 nucleotides agree with TRBD2. J gave up 4 bases and V 5 bases, and 7 bases lay outside the gene matches. Germline values: CDR1 DFQATT, CDR2 SNEGSKA (reference sequence). CDR3 size: 14 residues. CDR3 region: CSAERASGADTQYF. CDR3 sequence (DNA): TGCAGTGCTGAGAGGGCTAGCGGGGCAGATACGCAGTATTTT.

The rearrangement joins TRBV3-1 to TRBJ2-1; 9 bases align to TRBD2. Losses at the gene ends were 4 bases for V and 10 bases for J; bases not matched to a gene: 5. The CDR3 length is 13 residues. Germline assignment: CDR1 LGHDT and CDR2 YNNKEL (reference sequence). CDR3 DNA sequence: TGTGCCAGCAGCCCCTATAGCGGGAGCGAGCAGTTCTTC. Its translation: CASSPYSGSEQFF.

The table lists this clonotype with a few counts. This rearrangement joins TRBV7-2 to TRBJ1-1; D not resolved. Germline CDR1 reads SGHTA; CDR2 reads FQGNSA. With 7 bases removed from V and 2 bases from J, the gap between germline ends came to 11 bases. The CDR3 spans 13 residues. Written as DNA, the CDR3 is TGTGCCAGCAATTTGGCAGGCAACACTGAAGCTTTCTTT. Its translation: CASNLAGNTEAFF.

The chain is built from TRBV5-1 and TRBJ2-5; D is unresolved. The CDR3 consists of 12 residues. Germline CDR1 is SGHRS and CDR2 is YFSETQ. Trimming removed 5 bases at V and 3 bases at J, with 8 bases between. CDR3 bases: TGCGCCAGCAGGGAACCGGAAGAGACCCAGTACTTC. Translated: CASREPEETQYF.

This clonotype was picked up many times. The DNA of the CDR3 is TGCGCCAGCAGCGTCGGGGTGAGAGGCGGGGGGCGATCCTACAATGAGCAGTTCTTC. Translating it yields CASSVGVRGGGRSYNEQFF. This sequence joins TRBV5-1 and TRBJ2-1; TRBD2 agrees at 8 bases. Germline-derived CDR1 and CDR2 are SGHRS and YFSETQ. The CDR3 totals 19 residues. Trimming cost V 4 bases and J 1 base; bases outside gene matches: 16.